This record concerns one T cell receptor beta chain sequence. What it binds is unknown. A junction end diverges from the germline sequence, so it may reflect a read error. This sample is drawn from a study of CD8+CD57+ T cells in acquired aplastic anemia. The study's findings and limits: Patients and controls shared under 35 CD8+ CDR3 sequences, highly expressed in patients.

Sequencing was done on patients that had shown CD8+CD57+ cell expansion by flow cytometry. Germline assignment: CDR1 GTSNPN and CDR2 SVGIG (reference sequence). The CDR3 length is 15 residues. CDR3 and TCR beta VDJ profiling relied on genomic DNA as the template. TCRdb reanalysed the reads using MiXCR and keeps one entry per CDR3 protein. The table lists approximately 190,000 distinct CDR3 sequences, around half of them singletons, with approximately 9.7% in the top ten. Sequences were obtained from sorted CD4+, CD8+, or CD8+CD57+ T cells (not recorded which) from PBMCs. The rearrangement joins TRBV30 to TRBJ2-7; D is uncertain. This clonotype originated in a human donor with aplastic anemia. CDR3 sequence: CAWSVLRLSSYEQHF. The CDR3, as DNA: TGTGCCTGGAGTGTACTGCGACTTAGCTCCTACGAGCAGCACTTC.